The 27 T cell receptor beta chains in this list originate from one sample, sequenced in a study of shared clonotypes between healthy human individuals. CD45RO-negative cells were positively selected for CCR7, leaving out terminally differentiated effector memory CD45RA+ cells. The protocol was immunoSEQ multiplex PCR, while the TCRdb copy is restricted to in-frame clones and leaves out a portion. The top ten clones hold about 1.6% of a sample with about 2.1 million clones, about 93% of them seen once. The sequencing input was naive CD8+ T cells from PBMCs. The receptors shown here come from a man aged 18 to 35 in good health. Some clones in this sample may be carry-over from other donors' samples.

V usage is TRBV9 and J usage is TRBJ2-7; D is unresolved. Trimming left V 4 bases short and J 3 bases short, with 8 bases between. CDR3 length: 12 amino acids. Per germline, CDR1 SGDLS and CDR2 YYNGEE. The CDR3 DNA follows: TGTGCCAGCAGCCCGGATCTCTACGAGCAGTACTTC. It is translated as CASSPDLYEQYF.

The chain uses TRBV4-1 and TRBJ2-3; TRBD2 matches 12 bases. The V gene's germline CDR1 is MGHRA and CDR2 YSYEKL. J gave up 6 bases and V 2 bases, and 9 bases lay outside the gene matches. This CDR3 is built from 17 residues. CDR3 coding DNA: TGCGCCAGCAGCCAAAGGACCCTAGCGGGAGGGTCGGATACGCAGTATTTT. Translation: CASSQRTLAGGSDTQYF.

This clone was seen a few times. The genes are TRBV28 and TRBJ1-2; D not resolved. With 6 bases removed from V and 4 bases from J, the gap between germline ends came to 12 bases. The CDR3 is made up of 13 amino acids. The V gene's germline CDR1 is MDHEN and CDR2 SYDVKM. CDR3 amino acids: CASRPRIIYGYTF. In DNA, the CDR3 is TGTGCCAGCAGACCCAGGATCATCTATGGCTACACCTTC.

In this sample, this clone turned up a few times. The genes are TRBV15 and TRBJ1-5, with no clear D. Germline V gives CDR1 LNHNV, CDR2 YYDKDF (reference sequence). CDR3 length equals 14 residues. V lost 4 bases and J lost 4, with 11 bases in between. The CDR3 nucleotides are TGTGCCACCAGCATCTCGGGGAATAATCAGCCCCAGCATTTT. Translating gives CATSISGNNQPQHF.

The chain joins TRBV4-1 to TRBJ1-1; TRBD1 matches 8 bases. This CDR3 contains 15 residues. V gave up 1 base and J gave up 4 bases; unmatched junction bases: 5. Looked up from germline, CDR1 is MGHRA and CDR2 is YSYEKL. CDR3 protein: CASSQGQGAATEAFF. The CDR3 nucleotides are TGCGCCAGCAGCCAAGGTCAGGGGGCGGCCACTGAAGCTTTCTTT.

Comments on this clone: Other DNA sequences in this specimen translate into the identical CDR3. The rearrangement joins TRBV30 to TRBJ2-1; TRBD2 is a possible D gene (5 bases). The CDR3 is 12 residues long. The germline V gene has CDR1 GTSNPN and CDR2 SVGIG (reference sequence). V was cut by 0 bases and J by 10 bases, with 10 bases left in between. In DNA, the CDR3 is TGTGCCTGGAGTGTACTACGCGGGGAGCAGTTCTTC. This encodes CAWSVLRGEQFF.

This sequence joins TRBV6-1 and TRBJ2-7; the match to TRBD2 covers 7 bases. CDR1 MNHNS and CDR2 SASEGT come from the germline V gene. This CDR3 region has 18 residues. The J segment lost 3 bases and the V segment lost 3 bases, leaving 17 bases of the junction unmatched. In DNA form, the CDR3 reads TGTGCCAGCAGTGAGGGGTTAGGTAGGCGGGAGTGGATCTACGAGCAGTACTTC. This gives the protein CASSEGLGRREWIYEQYF.

The chain is built from TRBV10-3 and TRBJ1-4; D is ambiguous. The CDR3 loop spans 13 amino acids. Germline V gives CDR1 ENHRY, CDR2 SYGVKD. V was shortened by 6 bases and J by 8 bases, with 13 bases between the two germline ends. CDR3 nucleotide sequence: TGTGCCATCAGAGAAGAATCCGGGGAAAAACTGTTTTTT. This gives the protein CAIREESGEKLFF.

The V gene is TRBV6-1, the J gene TRBJ2-7; no definite D call. Trimming took off 8 bases at V and 7 bases at J, with 12 bases between the two ends. The CDR3 is 11 residues long. Germline CDR1 MNHNS, CDR2 SASEGT. The CDR3 nucleotides are TGTGCCAGCGAGCAATTATGGGAGCAGTACTTC. The encoded protein is CASEQLWEQYF.

The chain uses TRBV28 and TRBJ1-5; D call uncertain. The CDR3 spans 12 residues. Trimming left V 7 bases short and J 6 bases short, with 10 bases between. Germline loops: CDR1 MDHEN, CDR2 SYDVKM. The DNA for the CDR3 is TGTGCCAGCACGGCATGGGGTCAGCCCCAGCATTTT. Residues: CASTAWGQPQHF.

The V call is TRBV2, the J call TRBJ2-1; D may be TRBD1 (6 bases). V was cut by 1 base and J by 9 bases, with 7 bases left in between. Germline-derived CDR1 and CDR2 are SNHLY and FYNNEI. The CDR3 consists of 12 residues. CDR3 DNA: TGTGCCAGCAGTGAAGGGGACATTGAGCAGTTCTTC. Its translation: CASSEGDIEQFF.

V gene TRBV9 combines with J gene TRBJ1-3; D might be TRBD1 (6 bases). The CDR3 covers 14 residues. With 3 bases removed from V and 0 bases from J, the gap between germline ends came to 7 bases. CDR1 SGDLS and CDR2 YYNGEE come from the germline V gene. CDR3 loop: CASSGGASGNTIYF. CDR3 bases: TGTGCCAGCAGCGGGGGGGCCTCTGGAAACACCATATATTTT.

This clone was seen just once. Sequence at one end of the junction differs from germline and may be a read error. The rearrangement links TRBV27 to TRBJ2-7; 8 bases are a match to TRBD2. Looked up from germline, CDR1 is MNHEY and CDR2 is SMNVEV (reference sequence). The CDR3 runs 14 residues. CDR3: CASSLIRGGLGPIF. CDR3 in DNA: TGTGCCAGCAGTTTAATCCGGGGGGGTCTTGGTCCCATCTTC.

This chain uses TRBV27 with TRBJ2-5, with D possibly being TRBD1 (5 bases). This CDR3 spans 15 amino acids. CDR1 and CDR2 (germline): MNHEY, SMNVEV (reference sequence). The V gene lost 2 bases and the J gene lost 3 bases, with 13 bases spanning the gap. Here the CDR3 reads CASSLPRQWEETQYF. Here the CDR3 DNA reads TGTGCCAGCAGTTTACCCCGACAGTGGGAAGAGACCCAGTACTTC.

Concerning this clone itself: Within the sample, other DNA sequences also encode this same CDR3. J is TRBJ2-5 and V is TRBV7-9, with D possibly matching TRBD2 (5 bases). This CDR3 has 14 residues. Germline V gene sequence: CDR1 SEHNR, CDR2 FQNEAQ (reference sequence). V was trimmed by 1 base and J by 1 base, leaving 7 bases between them. CDR3 coding DNA: TGTGCCAGCAGCTTAGTCGGGGTCCAAGAGACCCAGTACTTC. This codes for CASSLVGVQETQYF.

This chain connects TRBV29-1 to TRBJ2-7; TRBD1 matches at 7 bases. Germline CDR1 reads SQVTM; CDR2 reads ANQGSEA. This CDR3 comprises 13 residues. Trimming took 4 bases from V and 4 from J; bases not matched to a gene: 7. CDR3 nucleotide sequence: TGCAGCGTTGCCGCCGGGACAGAGTACGAGCAGTACTTC. This sequence encodes CSVAAGTEYEQYF.

This clone was counted once. This sequence joins TRBV4-1 and TRBJ2-3, with D perhaps being TRBD1 or TRBD2 (5 bases each). The CDR3 runs to 16 residues. Germline V gene sequence: CDR1 MGHRA, CDR2 YSYEKL. V was shortened by 3 bases and J by 0 bases, with 13 bases between the two germline ends. In DNA form, the CDR3 reads TGCGCCAGCAGCCACGGGACGGCTAGTAGCACAGATACGCAGTATTTT. Amino acids: CASSHGTASSTDTQYF.

As to this clone: Other DNA sequences in this sample translate to the same CDR3. The gene calls are TRBV7-3 and TRBJ2-3; no firm D call. CDR1 is SGHTA, CDR2 FQGTGA, per germline. The length of the CDR3 is 13 residues. Trimming removed 2 bases at V and 2 bases at J, with 5 bases between. CDR3 in DNA: TGTGCCAGCAGCTTACTGTACACAGATACGCAGTATTTT. Protein sequence: CASSLLYTDTQYF. Supplemented by reference TRBV7-3 and TRBJ2-3, the full variable domain reads GAGVSQTPSNKVTEKGKYVELRCDPISGHTALYWYRQSLGQGPEFLIYFQGTGAADDSGLPNDRFFAVRPEGSVSTLKIQRTERGDSAVYLCASSLLYTDTQYFGPGTRLTVL.

The rearrangement uses TRBV5-1 and TRBJ1-2; D gene uncertain. V dropped 4 bases and J dropped 5 bases, with 27 bases sitting between them. The CDR3 length is 18 residues. The germline V gene has CDR1 SGHRS and CDR2 YFSETQ. The DNA of the CDR3 is TGCGCCAGCAGCGACCCCGGCGCCGGTGGAGGAGGAATGTATGGCTACACCTTC. Amino acids: CASSDPGAGGGGMYGYTF.

The J gene is TRBJ2-5, the V gene TRBV4-1; possible D gene TRBD2, 5 bases. Per germline, CDR1 MGHRA and CDR2 YSYEKL. This CDR3 has 14 amino acids. V gave up 0 bases and J gave up 7 bases, with 12 bases separating them. This CDR3 is CASSQDSGEGTQYF. The CDR3 DNA sequence: TGCGCCAGCAGCCAAGATTCCGGGGAAGGGACCCAGTACTTC.

The chain joins TRBV29-1 to TRBJ2-1, with no clear D. The CDR3 is 11 amino acids. V gave up 6 bases and J gave up 5 bases, with 8 bases separating them. Germline V gene lookup returns CDR1 SQVTM and CDR2 ANQGSEA. CDR3 sequence: CSVRANNEQFF. In nucleotides, the CDR3 is TGCAGCGTCCGGGCAAACAATGAGCAGTTCTTC.

The V gene is TRBV6-4, the J gene TRBJ2-2; D is ambiguous. Trimming shortened V by 6 bases and J by 4 bases, and 12 bases separated the two germline ends. The CDR3 length is 14 residues. Germline V lookup: CDR1 MRHNA, CDR2 SNTAGT. The CDR3 reads CASSFAPATGELFF. CDR3 bases: TGTGCCAGCAGCTTTGCCCCGGCCACCGGGGAGCTGTTTTTT.

This clone has a handful of counts. The germline gene is not matched at one end of the junction; a read error may be the cause. The chain combines TRBV19 with TRBJ2-7; D unclear. The CDR3 length is 14 residues. Germline loops: CDR1 LNHDA, CDR2 SQIVND (reference sequence). This CDR3 is CASSIGDGPAEQYF. Written as DNA, the CDR3 is TGTGCCAGTAGCATAGGAGATGGGCCAGCGGAGCAGTACTTC.

The gene calls are TRBV6-6 and TRBJ2-4; 9 positions agree with TRBD2. The germline V gene encodes CDR1 MNHNY and CDR2 SVGAGI (reference sequence). V shed 6 bases, J shed 0 bases, and the junction held 3 bases outside the gene matches. CDR3 length: 15 amino acids. The CDR3 DNA reads TGTGCCAGCAGGGTAGCGGGAGCAGCCAAAAACATTCAGTACTTC. Translating it yields CASRVAGAAKNIQYF.

The chain uses TRBV27 and TRBJ2-2, with D perhaps matching TRBD2 (6 bases). CDR3 length: 14 residues. CDR1 and CDR2 from the germline V gene are MNHEY and SMNVEV (reference sequence). Trimming removed 6 bases at V and 4 bases at J, with 12 bases between. CDR3 nucleotides: TGTGCCAGCAGAGCCGGGAGCCGCACCGGGGAGCTGTTTTTT. As protein: CASRAGSRTGELFF.

This chain connects TRBV27 to TRBJ2-3; D is perhaps TRBD2 (6 bases). There are 13 residues in the CDR3. The V gene's germline CDR1 is MNHEY and CDR2 SMNVEV (reference sequence). The germline V and J ends were trimmed by 5 bases and 2 bases, with 8 bases remaining between them. The CDR3 region is CASSGGNTDTQYF. CDR3 bases: TGTGCCAGCAGTGGGGGGAACACAGATACGCAGTATTTT.

V gene TRBV15 combines with J gene TRBJ2-1; D remains ambiguous. Germline values: CDR1 LNHNV, CDR2 YYDKDF (reference sequence). This CDR3 has 13 amino acids. Deletions cut 5 bases from V and 0 bases from J, with 5 bases between. The CDR3 sequence: CATSHSSYNEQFF. In DNA, the CDR3 is TGTGCCACCAGCCATAGCTCCTACAATGAGCAGTTCTTC. The full variable domain, in which reference TRBV15 and TRBJ2-1 provide the parts outside the CDR3, is DAMVIQNPRYQVTQFGKPVTLSCSQTLNHNVMYWYQQKSSQAPKLLFHYYDKDFNNEADTPDNFQSRRPNTSFCFLDIRSPGLGDTAMYLCATSHSSYNEQFFGPGTRLTVL.